A single sample gave rise to the 16 T cell receptor beta chains below, sequenced in a study of T cells in Graves' hyperthyroidism and ophthalmopathy (dated by TCRdb to about 2019). Libraries were prepared through multiplex PCR. The reads were generated on an Illumina HiSeq 2000. The TCR beta CDR3 regions were amplified from the RNA transcripts. The TCR CDR3 was subjected to a first round of RT-PCR using the HTBI primer set and the Qiagen OneStep RT-PCR kit. Starting from the raw public reads, TCRdb applied fastp trimming at Q25, assembled clones with MiXCR and retained in-frame beta chains. All rows with the same CDR3 protein become a single entry with the most common DNA and genes. The sample table records over 400,000 distinct CDR3 sequences; under 15% of these occur just once. Approximately 13% of the sample rests with the top ten. The sequencing input was blood. These receptors were collected from a man aged 18 to 29 with Graves' ophthalmopathy.

This clonotype appeared a few times. The chain uses TRBV20-1 and TRBJ1-4; D possibly corresponds to TRBD1 (6 bases). This CDR3 has 13 amino acids. From germline, CDR1 is DFQATT and CDR2 SNEGSKA (reference sequence). Between the trimmed V and J ends, which lost 6 bases and 5 bases, there was a span of 13 bases. The CDR3 DNA follows: TGCAGTGCCTGGGACATTCCCAATGAAAAACTGTTTTTT. It yields the protein CSAWDIPNEKLFF.

There are a few counts of this clonotype. This sequence joins TRBV20-1 and TRBJ2-1, with 7 bases fitting TRBD2. The V and J ends lost 0 bases and 2 bases, in that order; junction bases with no gene match: 16. This CDR3 is 19 amino acids long. Germline V CDR1 and CDR2: DFQATT, SNEGSKA (reference sequence). DNA for the CDR3: TGCAGTGCTAGAGATTCTTTACTATTTGCTAGCGGCCCCTACAATGAGCAGTTCTTC. Amino acids: CSARDSLLFASGPYNEQFF.

Of note for this clonotype: It may be a read error: a sequence one base away is much more abundant. This chain connects TRBV28 to TRBJ2-4; tentatively, D is TRBD1 (5 bases). The CDR3 totals 13 residues. The germline V and J ends were trimmed by 8 bases and 1 base, with 9 bases remaining between them. Germline V gene sequence: CDR1 MDHEN, CDR2 SYDVKM. Here the CDR3 reads CASAGAAKNIQYF. The DNA of the CDR3 is TGTGCCAGCGCTGGGGCGGCCAAAAACATTCAGTACTTC.

This clonotype was observed at least ten times. V usage is TRBV5-1 and J usage is TRBJ2-1; D gene ambiguous. The germline CDR1 and CDR2 sequences are SGHRS and YFSETQ. The CDR3 covers 15 residues. Between the trimmed V and J ends, which lost 5 bases and 0 bases, there was a span of 12 bases. CDR3 DNA sequence: TGCGCCAGCAGTCAGGCAAGGAGCTCCTACAATGAGCAGTTCTTC. Protein sequence: CASSQARSSYNEQFF.

The V call is TRBV5-1, the J call TRBJ1-1, with no clear D. Germline V CDR1 and CDR2: SGHRS, YFSETQ. V was clipped by 0 bases and J by 3 bases, with 9 bases between them. CDR3 length equals 14 residues. CDR3 residues: CASSLAREDTEAFF. In nucleotides, the CDR3 is TGCGCCAGCAGCTTGGCTCGGGAAGACACTGAAGCTTTCTTT.

This clonotype was found a few times. This chain links TRBV5-1 with TRBJ2-7; the match to TRBD2 covers 9 bases. The CDR3 spans 14 residues. Germline CDR1 reads SGHRS; CDR2 reads YFSETQ. The V and J ends lost 2 bases and 7 bases, in that order; junction bases with no gene match: 7. For the CDR3, the DNA is TGCGCCAGCAGCTTTCCGGGACTAGCCGGGGAGCAGTACTTC. As protein: CASSFPGLAGEQYF.

The chain couples TRBV5-6 to TRBJ1-3; TRBD1 agrees at 7 bases. This CDR3 has 13 amino acids. The germline gives CDR1 SGHDT, CDR2 YYEEEE. J lost 4 bases, V lost 7 bases, and 5 bases had no gene match. The CDR3 DNA reads TGTGCCAGCGGGACGACAGGGGGAAACACCATATATTTT. It specifies CASGTTGGNTIYF.

This clonotype appeared many times. This chain uses TRBV6-1 with TRBJ1-6; weak D call: TRBD1 (6 bases). CDR1 is MNHNS and CDR2 is SASEGT in the germline V gene. Trimming removed 0 bases at V and 6 bases at J, with 9 bases between. This CDR3 is built from 15 residues. The CDR3 here is CASSEARTVNSPLHF. The CDR3 DNA sequence: TGTGCCAGCAGTGAAGCACGGACAGTTAATTCACCCCTCCACTTT.

This clonotype was counted many times. This chain connects TRBV5-5 to TRBJ1-1; TRBD1 might be the D (5 bases). V lost 2 bases and J lost 0, with 14 bases in between. This CDR3 is 16 amino acids long. Per the germline V gene, CDR1 is SGHKS and CDR2 is YYEKEE (reference sequence). The CDR3 sequence: CASSLDRSRMNTEAFF. As DNA, the CDR3 is TGTGCCAGCAGCTTAGACAGATCTCGAATGAACACTGAAGCTTTCTTT.

This clonotype was picked up a small number of times. The gene calls are TRBV9 and TRBJ2-7, with 10 bases matching TRBD1. The germline CDR1 and CDR2 sequences are SGDLS and YYNGEE. The CDR3 covers 15 residues. V dropped 3 bases and J dropped 2; count of bases not matched to a gene: 5. The CDR3 region has the DNA TGTGCCAGCAGCGGCGGGACAGGGGACCCCTACGAGCAGTACTTC. Translated, it gives CASSGGTGDPYEQYF.

This clonotype occurred many times. This sequence joins TRBV12-3 or TRBV12-4 and TRBJ2-3; 7 nucleotides agree with TRBD2. V was pared by 3 bases and J by 0 bases, with 3 bases of the junction left unmatched. This CDR3 comprises 15 residues. CDR3 DNA: TGTGCCAGCAGTTTTTTTAGCGGGAGCACAGATACGCAGTATTTT. It specifies CASSFFSGSTDTQYF.

This clonotype has ten or more counts. V usage is TRBV29-1 and J usage is TRBJ2-7; TRBD1 matches at 7 bases. Germline V gene sequence: CDR1 SQVTM, CDR2 ANQGSEA. The CDR3 is made up of 13 amino acids. The V gene end was trimmed by 7 bases and the J gene end by 4 bases; junction bases not matched to a gene: 10. The CDR3 nucleotides are TGCAGCGCTAGACAGGGCGGATATTACGAGCAGTACTTC. Protein: CSARQGGYYEQYF.

This clonotype was observed a few times. The chain joins TRBV27 to TRBJ1-2; unclear D gene. V was clipped by 0 bases and J by 1 base, with 12 bases between them. The germline V gene encodes CDR1 MNHEY and CDR2 SMNVEV (reference sequence). This CDR3 is built from 16 residues. Here the CDR3 DNA reads TGTGCCAGCAGTTTATCCTCGCCAGGAGTTAACTATGGCTACACCTTC. Amino acid sequence: CASSLSSPGVNYGYTF.

The chain combines TRBV9 with TRBJ2-2; 7 positions agree with TRBD2. The CDR3 contains 15 residues. V shed 0 bases, J shed 3 bases, and the junction held 2 bases outside the gene matches. Germline loops: CDR1 SGDLS, CDR2 YYNGEE. The CDR3 sequence: CASSVEAGDTGELFF. The CDR3 DNA sequence: TGTGCCAGCAGCGTAGAGGCGGGGGACACCGGGGAGCTGTTTTTT.

In this sample, this clonotype turned up many times. V gene TRBV18 combines with J gene TRBJ1-2; the D gene is possibly TRBD1 (6 bases). CDR3 length: 13 residues. The germline gives CDR1 KGHSH, CDR2 LQKENI. Between the trimmed V and J ends, which lost 8 bases and 7 bases, there was a span of 17 bases. This CDR3 reads CASTSGPQGGYTF. Written as DNA, the CDR3 is TGTGCCAGCACTTCCGGGCCACAGGGTGGCTACACCTTC.

In its sample, this clonotype was seen many times. This sequence joins TRBV6-1 and TRBJ1-1, with TRBD1 matching 9 bases. Germline assignment: CDR1 MNHNS and CDR2 SASEGT. The CDR3 consists of 14 residues. The V and J ends lost 10 bases and 3 bases, in that order; junction bases with no gene match: 9. CDR3 loop: CATTGTGLDTEAFF. CDR3 coding DNA: TGTGCCACAACCGGGACAGGGCTAGACACTGAAGCTTTCTTT.